Below are 23 T cell receptor beta chains sequenced from a single sample in a study of T cells in Graves' hyperthyroidism and ophthalmopathy. Amplified TCR beta CDR3 regions came from RNA transcripts. Researchers ran a first-round RT-PCR on the TCR CDR3 using the HTBI primer set. Each CDR3 protein is one row after TCRdb ran MiXCR on the multiplex PCR reads. The table has 93,000 or so distinct CDR3 sequences, around 50% seen once. The sample was blood. The receptors were gathered from a man aged 35 to 55 with Graves' hyperthyroidism.

The chain couples TRBV9 to TRBJ1-2; D gene ambiguous. The CDR3 is made up of 15 amino acids. Trimming pared 0 bases from V and 12 bases from J, leaving 21 bases between. Germline V gene data show CDR1 as SGDLS and CDR2 as YYNGEE. CDR3 in amino acids: CASSVATREIAGNTF. The CDR3, as DNA: TGTGCCAGCAGCGTAGCTACAAGGGAAATAGCGGGAAACACCTTC.

This chain links TRBV19 with TRBJ1-1; D is ambiguous. The V gene's germline CDR1 is LNHDA and CDR2 SQIVND (reference sequence). The CDR3 length is 12 residues. V lost 7 bases and J 4 bases, leaving 10 bases between the germline ends. For the CDR3, the DNA is TGTGCCAGTATCGGAGTCGGCACTGAAGCTTTCTTT. This sequence encodes CASIGVGTEAFF.

The table lists this clonotype with many counts. The V gene is TRBV12-3 or TRBV12-4, the J gene TRBJ1-5; TRBD1 aligns across 9 bases. Trimming at V came to 7 bases and at J to 6 bases, leaving 7 bases not matched to a gene. The CDR3 totals 14 residues. The CDR3 reads CASTRTGEGQPQHF. CDR3 nucleotides: TGTGCCAGCACCAGGACAGGGGAGGGTCAGCCCCAGCATTTT.

The chain carries TRBV7-8 and TRBJ1-5, with TRBD1 identical over 9 bases. The germline CDR1 and CDR2 sequences are SGHVS and FQNEAQ. J gave up 9 bases and V 5 bases, and 8 bases lay outside the gene matches. The CDR3 loop spans 14 amino acids. CDR3 in DNA: TGTGCCAGCAGCGCCAACAGGGGGCAACCGCCCCAGCATTTT. The encoded protein is CASSANRGQPPQHF.

The genes are TRBV7-8 and TRBJ2-2, with a tentative D call TRBD2 (6 bases). This CDR3 spans 19 amino acids. V lost 8 bases, J lost 0 bases, and 25 bases lay in between. Looked up from germline, CDR1 is SGHVS and CDR2 is FQNEAQ. CDR3: CASEEKGLRLTANTGELFF. The CDR3 DNA reads as TGTGCCAGCGAGGAGAAGGGACTTAGACTAACTGCGAACACCGGGGAGCTGTTTTTT.

The chain combines TRBV15 with TRBJ2-7, with D possibly called TRBD1 or TRBD2 (5 bases each). CDR1 is LNHNV, CDR2 YYDKDF, per germline (reference sequence). This CDR3 has 14 amino acids. Trimming removed 4 bases at V and 6 bases at J, with 16 bases between. CDR3 amino acids: CATSNQGPRGEQYF. The CDR3 DNA reads TGTGCCACCAGCAACCAGGGCCCGAGGGGCGAGCAGTACTTC.

As concerns this clonotype: The final CDR3 position lacks the conserved phenylalanine or tryptophan, pointing to a likely read error. The rearrangement joins TRBV29-1 to TRBJ2-5, with D uncertain. The CDR3 has 13 amino acids. V lost 3 bases to trimming and J lost 5 bases, with 13 bases between them. CDR1 and CDR2 (germline): SQVTM, ANQGSEA. CDR3: CSVEIPLQETQYL. Here the CDR3 DNA reads TGCAGCGTTGAGATTCCCCTTCAGGAGACCCAGTACCTC.

The chain uses TRBV20-1 and TRBJ1-1; tentatively, D is TRBD1 (6 bases). This CDR3 has 15 residues. CDR1 and CDR2 (germline): DFQATT, SNEGSKA (reference sequence). V was clipped by 4 bases and J by 5 bases, with 20 bases between them. CDR3 in DNA: TGCAGTGCTAACGCCCTAACAGGGTTGGGGACTGAAGCTTTCTTT. Protein: CSANALTGLGTEAFF.

The rearrangement links TRBV2 to TRBJ2-5, with D possibly being TRBD2 (6 bases). CDR1 is SNHLY, CDR2 FYNNEI, per germline. There are 12 residues in the CDR3. V lost 2 bases and J 10 bases, leaving 11 bases between the germline ends. DNA for the CDR3: TGTGCCAGCAGTGAAACGGGGGATAACCAGTACTTC. This translates into CASSETGDNQYF.

This clonotype was detected many times. The chain joins TRBV6-5 to TRBJ1-6; D not resolved. Germline assignment: CDR1 MNHEY and CDR2 SVGAGI. The CDR3 covers 14 residues. Trimming removed 0 bases from V and 7 bases from J, with 7 bases in between. The CDR3 DNA sequence: TGTGCCAGCAGTTACTCAGTTCCCAATTCACCCCTCCACTTT. This gives the protein CASSYSVPNSPLHF.

The V call is TRBV25-1, the J call TRBJ2-3; D call uncertain. The V end was cut by 4 bases, the J end by 4 bases, with 12 bases between. Germline lookup yields CDR1 MGHDK and CDR2 SYGVNS. The CDR3 consists of 14 residues. CDR3 in amino acids: CASSAEARSDTQYF. The CDR3 region has the DNA TGTGCCAGCAGTGCAGAAGCCCGGTCAGATACGCAGTATTTT.

This clonotype has a count of ten or more. The genes are TRBV7-3 and TRBJ2-5; TRBD1 agrees at 10 bases. V gave up 5 bases and J gave up 5 bases; unmatched junction bases: 2. CDR3 size: 13 residues. In germline, CDR1 is SGHTA, CDR2 FQGTGA. The CDR3 bases are TGTGCCAGCAGCGGGGGACAGGGGGAGACCCAGTACTTC. This gives the protein CASSGGQGETQYF. The full variable domain, with the rest looked up from reference TRBV7-3 and TRBJ2-5, is GAGVSQTPSNKVTEKGKYVELRCDPISGHTALYWYRQSLGQGPEFLIYFQGTGAADDSGLPNDRFFAVRPEGSVSTLKIQRTERGDSAVYLCASSGGQGETQYFGPGTRLLVL.

This chain's CDR3 is CASALGQGGYGYTF. CDR3 nucleotide sequence: TGTGCCAGCGCCTTGGGGCAGGGAGGCTATGGCTACACCTTC. The chain links TRBV25-1 to TRBJ1-2; D might be TRBD1 (5 bases). The germline V gene has CDR1 MGHDK and CDR2 SYGVNS. The V end was cut by 8 bases, the J end by 4 bases, with 17 bases between. This CDR3 contains 14 residues.

This clonotype was detected many times. The V and J genes are TRBV4-1 and TRBJ2-7; 14 nucleotides line up with TRBD2. The CDR3 totals 16 residues. Trimming took 3 bases from V and 7 from J; bases not matched to a gene: 8. The germline gives CDR1 MGHRA, CDR2 YSYEKL. The CDR3 region has the DNA TGCGCCAGCAGCCAGGATCGGACTAGCGGGAGGCGTGAGCAGTACTTC. Protein: CASSQDRTSGRREQYF.

This clonotype was seen a single time. A much larger clone lies one base from this, so it may be a read error. The rearrangement links TRBV2 to TRBJ1-1; D perhaps matches TRBD1 (5 bases). The CDR3 has 14 amino acids. CDR1 is SNHLY, CDR2 FYNNEI, per germline. This CDR3 reads CACSPQGMNTEAFF. CDR3 nucleotide sequence: TGTGCCTGCAGCCCCCAGGGTATGAACACTGAAGCTTTCTTT. Full variable domain (rest looked up from reference TRBV2 and TRBJ1-1): EPEVTQTPSHQVTQMGQEVILRCVPISNHLYFYWYRQILGQKVEFLVSFYNNEISEKSEIFDDQFSVERPDGSNFTLKIRSTKLEDSAMYFCACSPQGMNTEAFFGQGTRLTVV.

This clonotype was observed at least ten times. V is TRBV12-3 or TRBV12-4 and J is TRBJ1-2; D call uncertain. V lost 3 bases, J lost 8 bases, and 10 bases lay in between. The CDR3 extends over 12 amino acids. Here the CDR3 reads CASSFRRVGYTF. The CDR3 DNA reads TGTGCCAGCAGTTTTCGACGGGTCGGCTACACCTTC.

The CDR3 nucleotides read TGCGCCAGCAGCTTGGGAGGGGTAAACACTGAAGCTTTCTTT. This encodes CASSLGGVNTEAFF. The chain recombines TRBV5-1 with TRBJ1-1; D is perhaps TRBD1 (5 bases). The CDR3 totals 14 residues. CDR1 is SGHRS, CDR2 YFSETQ, per germline. V dropped 0 bases and J dropped 2 bases, with 8 bases sitting between them.

The chain employs TRBV2 and TRBJ2-1, with D possibly being TRBD2 (5 bases). Trimming took off 3 bases at V and 0 bases at J, with 6 bases between the two ends. Germline V CDR1 and CDR2: SNHLY, FYNNEI. The CDR3 covers 14 residues. The CDR3 here is CASSDSGSYNEQFF. CDR3 in DNA: TGTGCCAGCAGTGACAGCGGCTCCTACAATGAGCAGTTCTTC.

The gene calls are TRBV20-1 and TRBJ2-2; TRBD2 aligns across 10 bases. The germline CDR1 and CDR2 sequences are DFQATT and SNEGSKA (reference sequence). The ends lost 3 bases at V and 9 bases at J; junction bases unmatched: 10. The CDR3 totals 15 residues. This CDR3 reads CSARGVSGGHRELFF. The CDR3 nucleotides read TGCAGTGCTAGGGGGGTTAGCGGGGGGCACCGGGAGCTGTTTTTT.

The sample holds many counts of this clonotype. V gene TRBV29-1 combines with J gene TRBJ2-4, with D possibly TRBD1 on 5 matching bases. Germline V gene data show CDR1 as SQVTM and CDR2 as ANQGSEA. CDR3 length: 14 amino acids. With 5 bases removed from V and 5 bases from J, the gap between germline ends came to 16 bases. As DNA, the CDR3 is TGCAGCGTTACCCCCCCAGGGTCCGAAAACATTCAGTACTTC. Its translation is CSVTPPGSENIQYF.

Notes on this clonotype: This CDR3 fails to terminate in the conserved phenylalanine or tryptophan, so it likely reflects a read error. The limits of the CDR3 on the DNA are not certain, so only TCRdb's listed CDR3 is given. The chain carries TRBV2 and TRBJ2-1; TRBD2, the table's D call, was not compared with the DNA. The V gene's germline CDR1 is SNHLY and CDR2 FYNNEI. With termini counted, the CDR3 has 9 amino acids. CDR3 region: CASSGAGPT.

This clonotype was seen repeatedly, ten times or more. J is TRBJ1-2 and V is TRBV2, with TRBD1 matching 8 bases. The V gene's germline CDR1 is SNHLY and CDR2 FYNNEI. The CDR3 is 14 residues long. The V segment lost 2 bases and the J segment 6 bases; nucleotides outside the gene matches: 5. The CDR3 protein is CASSEQGAENGYTF. The CDR3 coding sequence is TGTGCCAGCAGTGAACAGGGGGCAGAGAATGGCTACACCTTC.

This clonotype is labeled as medium-sized (0.01 to 0.1%). The chain carries TRBV2 and TRBJ2-2, with TRBD2 matching 12 bases. This CDR3 is built from 16 residues. The V segment lost 6 bases and the J segment 3 bases; nucleotides outside the gene matches: 5. Germline V gene data show CDR1 as SNHLY and CDR2 as FYNNEI. For the CDR3, the DNA is TGTGCCAGCAGAGACGGACTAGCGGGATACACCGGGGAGCTGTTTTTT. It specifies CASRDGLAGYTGELFF. The full variable domain, its missing parts supplied by reference TRBV2 and TRBJ2-2, is EPEVTQTPSHQVTQMGQEVILRCVPISNHLYFYWYRQILGQKVEFLVSFYNNEISEKSEIFDDQFSVERPDGSNFTLKIRSTKLEDSAMYFCASRDGLAGYTGELFFGEGSRLTVL.